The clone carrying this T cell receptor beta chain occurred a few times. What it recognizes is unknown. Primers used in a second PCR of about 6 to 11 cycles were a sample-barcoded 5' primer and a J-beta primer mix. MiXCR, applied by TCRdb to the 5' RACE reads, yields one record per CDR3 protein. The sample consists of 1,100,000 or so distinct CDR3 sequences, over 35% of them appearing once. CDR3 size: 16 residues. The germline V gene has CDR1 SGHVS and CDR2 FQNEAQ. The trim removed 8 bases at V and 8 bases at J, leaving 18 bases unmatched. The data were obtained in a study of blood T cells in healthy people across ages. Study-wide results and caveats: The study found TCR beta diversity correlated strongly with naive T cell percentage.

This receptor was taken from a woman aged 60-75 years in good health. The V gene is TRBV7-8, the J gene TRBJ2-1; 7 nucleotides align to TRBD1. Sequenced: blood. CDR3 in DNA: TGTGCCAGCTTACAAGCAGGGGGACGAGTCTCGGATGAGCAGTTCTTC. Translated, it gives CASLQAGGRVSDEQFF.